The rows below give T cell receptor beta chains drawn from one sample of a study of T-cell reconstitution after alpha-beta-depleted transplantation in children. TCRdb analysed the PCR reads with MiXCR anew, one entry per CDR3 protein. Seen here are some 300,000 distinct CDR3 sequences, about a tenth observed once, and the top ten hold approximately 7%. The specimen comprised PBMCs, sampled before TCRalphabeta/CD19-depleted stem cell transplant. These receptors all come from a boy under two years old with acute myeloid leukemia, due to receive a stem cell transplant. Each CDR3 is given with its conserved first and last residue. D genes are given only for firm matches. The size entry is marked missing in some rows and otherwise reads once, few, many or a size class.

>TRBV14|many|TRBJ2-2|.
CASSQARNTGELFF
TGTGCCAGCAGCCAAGCCAGGAACACCGGGGAGCTGTTTTTT
>TRBV7-8|many|TRBJ2-5|TRBD2
CASSETSGGPQETQYF
TGTGCCAGCAGCGAAACTAGCGGGGGCCCTCAAGAGACCCAGTACTTC
>TRBV7-3|many|TRBJ2-5|.
CASSSDPQETQYF
TGTGCCAGCAGCTCTGACCCGCAAGAGACCCAGTACTTC
>TRBV12-3/TRBV12-4|.|TRBJ2-7|.
CASSFWTYEQYF
TGTGCCAGCAGTTTCTGGACCTACGAGCAGTACTTC
>TRBV6-5|.|TRBJ1-3|.
CASSPQGNSGNTIYF
TGTGCCAGCAGTCCGCAGGGGAACTCTGGAAACACCATATATTTT
>TRBV5-3|.|TRBJ2-5|.
CARSCERQTQYF
TGTGCCAGAAGCTGTGAACGGCAGACCCAGTACTTC
>TRBV29-1|many|TRBJ1-5|.
CSVGTAGGNQPQHF
TGCAGCGTTGGGACGGCGGGTGGCAATCAGCCCCAGCATTTT
>TRBV5-1|many|TRBJ1-5|.
CASSLGTRNSNQPQHF
TGCGCCAGCAGCTTGGGGACTCGTAATAGCAATCAGCCCCAGCATTTT
>TRBV11-2|many|TRBJ2-7|.
CASSISGDRSPYEQYF
TGTGCCAGCAGCATTAGTGGAGACAGGTCCCCCTACGAGCAGTACTTC
>TRBV2|.|TRBJ2-7|.
CASSPTGLTHSYEQYF
TGTGCCAGCAGTCCGACAGGACTAACACACTCCTACGAGCAGTACTTC
>TRBV7-2|.|TRBJ2-3|TRBD2
CASSPRLAGGRTDTQYF
TGTGCCAGCAGCCCCAGACTAGCGGGAGGACGCACAGATACGCAGTATTTT
>TRBV4-1|many|TRBJ2-2|.
CASSQDSSGANTGELFF
TGCGCCAGCAGCCAAGATTCGAGCGGAGCGAACACCGGGGAGCTGTTTTTT
>TRBV18|few|TRBJ2-1|.
CASSPAGPNEQFF
TGTGCCAGCTCACCAGCGGGACCCAATGAGCAGTTCTTC
>TRBV11-2|many|TRBJ2-1|TRBD1
CASSLAGQTSYNEQFF
TGTGCCAGCAGCTTAGCGGGACAGACCTCCTACAATGAGCAGTTCTTC
>TRBV10-3|many|TRBJ2-5|TRBD2
CAISDPGLAGGLETQYF
TGTGCCATCAGTGATCCGGGACTAGCGGGGGGACTAGAGACCCAGTACTTC
>TRBV28|many|TRBJ2-7|TRBD1
CASRGWGQGSSYEQYF
TGTGCCAGCAGGGGATGGGGACAGGGCAGCTCCTACGAGCAGTACTTC
>TRBV28|many|TRBJ2-5|.
CASSFVGARETQYF
TGTGCCAGCAGTTTTGTAGGTGCTCGGGAGACCCAGTACTTC
>TRBV9|many|TRBJ2-7|TRBD1
CASSVKGLSGTGSEQYF
TGTGCCAGCAGCGTAAAGGGTTTGAGCGGGACAGGGTCCGAGCAGTACTTC
>TRBV19|many|TRBJ1-2|.
CASIRQDGYGYTF
TGTGCCAGTATCCGACAGGACGGCTATGGCTACACCTTC
>TRBV9|many|TRBJ2-1|TRBD1
CASSVQGQGTYNEQFF
TGTGCCAGCAGCGTACAGGGACAGGGCACCTACAATGAGCAGTTCTTC
>TRBV13|few|TRBJ1-2|.
CASSSRDSNYGYTF
TGTGCCAGCAGCTCCCGTGACAGTAACTATGGCTACACCTTC
>TRBV29-1|many|TRBJ2-3|TRBD2
CSVGLMGGPADTQYF
TGCAGCGTTGGCCTTATGGGAGGGCCGGCAGATACGCAGTATTTT
>TRBV11-2|many|TRBJ2-1|.
CASSLWRDKQFF
TGTGCCAGCAGCTTATGGCGGGATAAGCAGTTCTTC
>TRBV5-4|many|TRBJ2-5|TRBD2
CASSLEQGVAGGPQETQYF
TGTGCCAGCAGCTTGGAGCAGGGGGTAGCGGGAGGCCCCCAAGAGACCCAGTACTTC